The 16 T cell receptor beta chains listed next were all sequenced from one sample in a study of OX40 agonist ivuxolimab in advanced cancers. The library was obtained by the immunoSEQ multiplex PCR assay. TCRdb re-hosts the immuneACCESS table, in-frame sequences only. Its copies lack some clones; in the studies checked, an unresolved V gene accounts for under half of them, and the cause for the rest is not known. This sample has tens of thousands of clones in its table, and approximately 90% of those were observed once. The ten largest clonotypes hold roughly 60% of the sample. The material sequenced was CD4+ or CD8+ T cells sorted from blood, taken in a trial of the OX40 agonist ivuxolimab. These receptors all come from an adult with an advanced solid tumor such as melanoma, head and neck, liver or kidney cancer.

V is TRBV4-1 and J is TRBJ1-5; no firm D call. The CDR3 consists of 18 residues. CDR1 MGHRA and CDR2 YSYEKL come from the germline V gene. Trimming removed 1 base at V and 2 bases at J, with 18 bases between. CDR3 DNA sequence: TGCGCCAGCAGCCAAGCGTCACTAGGACTCTATCGCAATCAGCCCCAGCATTTT. Translating it yields CASSQASLGLYRNQPQHF.

This chain joins TRBV4-1 and TRBJ1-5, with 8 bases fitting TRBD1. Germline values: CDR1 MGHRA, CDR2 YSYEKL. The CDR3 runs to 16 residues. After removal of 0 bases from V and 7 bases from J, the junction contained 8 bases not matched to a gene. CDR3 in amino acids: CASSQDPGQAWQPQHF. The CDR3 coding sequence is TGCGCCAGCAGCCAAGATCCGGGACAGGCATGGCAGCCCCAGCATTTT.

The rearrangement links TRBV5-5 to TRBJ2-7, with unresolved D. Germline V gene data show CDR1 as SGHKS and CDR2 as YYEKEE (reference sequence). The CDR3 contains 14 residues. V lost 1 base, J lost 3 bases, and 11 bases lay in between. The CDR3 region is CASSLLYGDYEQYF. CDR3 in DNA: TGTGCCAGCAGCTTGTTGTACGGAGACTACGAGCAGTACTTC. Supplemented by reference TRBV5-5 and TRBJ2-7, the full variable domain reads DAGVTQSPTHLIKTRGQQVTLRCSPISGHKSVSWYQQVLGQGPQFIFQYYEKEERGRGNFPDRFSARQFPNYSSELNVNALLLGDSALYLCASSLLYGDYEQYFGPGTRLTVT.

CDR3 nucleotides: TGCGCCAGCAGCCAAGGCTCGGGTGGATACGAGCAGTACTTC. The encoded protein is CASSQGSGGYEQYF. The gene calls are TRBV4-1 and TRBJ2-7; no reliable D call. The CDR3 runs to 14 residues. The ends were cut back, 1 base at V and 4 bases at J, with 11 bases in the middle. The V gene's germline CDR1 is MGHRA and CDR2 YSYEKL.

The gene calls are TRBV5-1 and TRBJ2-1; 7 bases agree with TRBD1. Per germline, CDR1 SGHRS and CDR2 YFSETQ. CDR3 length: 14 amino acids. Trimming removed 5 bases from V and 3 bases from J; junction bases left unmatched: 5. The CDR3 DNA reads TGCGCCAGCAGGGGGGACAGAGACTACAATGAGCAGTTCTTC. Amino acids: CASRGDRDYNEQFF. Filled out from reference TRBV5-1 and TRBJ2-1, the complete variable domain reads KAGVTQTPRYLIKTRGQQVTLSCSPISGHRSVSWYQQTPGQGLQFLFEYFSETQRNKGNFPGRFSGRQFSNSRSEMNVSTLELGDSALYLCASRGDRDYNEQFFGPGTRLTVL.

The rearrangement links TRBV7-9 to TRBJ1-1, with no clear D. Germline lookup yields CDR1 SEHNR and CDR2 FQNEAQ (reference sequence). CDR3 size: 16 residues. The V gene lost 5 bases and the J gene lost 0 bases, with 16 bases spanning the gap. CDR3 protein: CASSPFAGQMNTEAFF. The CDR3 nucleotides are TGTGCCAGCAGCCCCTTCGCCGGGCAGATGAACACTGAAGCTTTCTTT.

V and J are TRBV7-9 and TRBJ2-5; TRBD2 aligns across 14 bases. The V and J ends lost 4 bases and 0 bases, in that order; junction bases with no gene match: 10. There are 19 residues in the CDR3. Germline CDR1 reads SEHNR; CDR2 reads FQNEAQ (reference sequence). CDR3 sequence (DNA): TGTGCCAGCAGCTATACGGGACTAGCGGGGGACCTCTACCAAGAGACCCAGTACTTC. Protein: CASSYTGLAGDLYQETQYF.

The V and J genes are TRBV4-1 and TRBJ2-3; 7 bases agree with TRBD2. Per germline, CDR1 MGHRA and CDR2 YSYEKL. The CDR3 length is 16 residues. V was pared by 1 base and J by 0 bases, with 4 bases of the junction left unmatched. The CDR3, as DNA: TGCGCCAGCAGCCAAGCCCACGGGGGGAGCACAGATACGCAGTATTTT. Encoded protein: CASSQAHGGSTDTQYF.

The J gene is TRBJ2-7, the V gene TRBV14, with TRBD2 identical over 12 bases. This CDR3 is built from 16 residues. The J segment lost 6 bases and the V segment lost 3 bases, leaving 9 bases of the junction unmatched. Germline V gives CDR1 SGHDN, CDR2 FVKESK. Here the CDR3 DNA reads TGTGCCAGCAGCCACACGATACTAGCGGGGGGCCTCGAGCAGTACTTC. Residues: CASSHTILAGGLEQYF.

V gene TRBV19 combines with J gene TRBJ2-6; a possible D gene is TRBD1 (5 bases). V was shortened by 7 bases and J by 0 bases, with 13 bases between the two germline ends. The CDR3 consists of 16 residues. Germline CDR1 reads LNHDA; CDR2 reads SQIVND (reference sequence). The CDR3 coding sequence is TGTGCCAGTAAAAAGGACAAATACTCTGGGGCCAACGTCCTGACTTTC. Translating it yields CASKKDKYSGANVLTF.

The rearrangement joins TRBV7-9 to TRBJ1-5; D might be TRBD1 (6 bases). The CDR3 runs to 17 residues. Trimming took off 2 bases at V and 0 bases at J, with 14 bases between the two ends. Germline-derived CDR1 and CDR2 are SEHNR and FQNEAQ (reference sequence). The CDR3 DNA reads as TGTGCCAGCAGCTTATATAAAGGACAGTATAGCAATCAGCCCCAGCATTTT. Its translation is CASSLYKGQYSNQPQHF.

The chain joins TRBV11-2 to TRBJ2-5; D gene ambiguous. The J call is uncertain, as TRBJ2-7 better fits the DNA end. This CDR3 is built from 13 residues. Germline values: CDR1 SGHAT, CDR2 FQNNGV. The CDR3 nucleotides are TGTGCCAGCAGCTTAGGGGACTCCTACGAGCAGTACTTC. Translation: CASSLGDSYEQYF.

The rearrangement joins TRBV4-1 to TRBJ1-1; 7 bases align to TRBD1. This CDR3 has 15 amino acids. The junction had 5 bases not matched to a gene; V was cut back by 4 bases and J by 0 bases. Germline loops: CDR1 MGHRA, CDR2 YSYEKL. The CDR3, as DNA: TGCGCCAGCAGCCTCACAGGGGAACTGAACACTGAAGCTTTCTTT. Protein: CASSLTGELNTEAFF.

The chain couples TRBV7-9 to TRBJ2-7; D is unclear. The CDR3 extends over 11 amino acids. Germline V gene data show CDR1 as SEHNR and CDR2 as FQNEAQ (reference sequence). V dropped 1 base and J dropped 6 bases, with 4 bases sitting between them. Here the CDR3 DNA reads TGTGCCAGCAGCTTAGTAGGCGAGCAGTACTTC. Amino acids: CASSLVGEQYF.

The chain employs TRBV6-1 and TRBJ1-1; D unresolved. V was trimmed by 2 bases and J by 1 base, leaving 8 bases between them. Germline V gives CDR1 MNHNS, CDR2 SASEGT. The CDR3 runs to 14 residues. CDR3 protein: CASSEPYRNTEAFF. The CDR3, as DNA: TGTGCCAGCAGTGAACCTTACAGGAACACTGAAGCTTTCTTT.

The chain uses TRBV4-1 and TRBJ1-4; no reliable D call. V was cut by 4 bases and J by 8 bases, with 17 bases left in between. Per the germline V gene, CDR1 is MGHRA and CDR2 is YSYEKL. CDR3 length: 15 residues. Written as DNA, the CDR3 is TGCGCCAGCAGCCCGGACCCCTATTTAGGGGAAAAACTGTTTTTT. This encodes CASSPDPYLGEKLFF.